This is a list of T cell receptor beta chains from one sample in a study of T cell changes during pregnancy in multiple sclerosis. Measured with immunoSEQ multiplex PCR; TCRdb has only the in-frame clones, and not every one. The profile shows over 100,000 clones, approximately 90% of them singletons. This specimen consisted of peripheral blood, obtained in the third trimester of pregnancy. Receptors were obtained from a female donor with multiple sclerosis, enrolled in a pregnancy study. Both conserved end residues are part of each CDR3. The order of the fields is CDR3 protein, V gene.

CDR3: CASNSRGRGSGNTIYF
V: TRBV5-6

CDR3: CASSSLSGGHTDTQYF
V: TRBV7-9

CDR3: CASSPGAQGHGANVLTF
V: TRBV9

CDR3: CATSRGGGLRQETQYF
V: TRBV15

CDR3: CASSPGQANTEAFF
V: TRBV7-6

CDR3: CASSQLSTGFNQPQHF
V: TRBV4-1

CDR3: CASSLDSQETQYF
V: TRBV7-9

CDR3: CASSSDRAVYGYTF
V: TRBV28

CDR3: CASIGTAQYEQYF
V: TRBV28

CDR3: CASKRGSTYNEQFF
V: TRBV2

CDR3: CASSAVETQYF
V: TRBV6-1

CDR3: CASSLVPGGHNEQFF
V: TRBV5-1

CDR3: CASSDGLLVTEAFF
V: TRBV6-1

CDR3: CASSYSTGSNYGYTF
V: TRBV6-6